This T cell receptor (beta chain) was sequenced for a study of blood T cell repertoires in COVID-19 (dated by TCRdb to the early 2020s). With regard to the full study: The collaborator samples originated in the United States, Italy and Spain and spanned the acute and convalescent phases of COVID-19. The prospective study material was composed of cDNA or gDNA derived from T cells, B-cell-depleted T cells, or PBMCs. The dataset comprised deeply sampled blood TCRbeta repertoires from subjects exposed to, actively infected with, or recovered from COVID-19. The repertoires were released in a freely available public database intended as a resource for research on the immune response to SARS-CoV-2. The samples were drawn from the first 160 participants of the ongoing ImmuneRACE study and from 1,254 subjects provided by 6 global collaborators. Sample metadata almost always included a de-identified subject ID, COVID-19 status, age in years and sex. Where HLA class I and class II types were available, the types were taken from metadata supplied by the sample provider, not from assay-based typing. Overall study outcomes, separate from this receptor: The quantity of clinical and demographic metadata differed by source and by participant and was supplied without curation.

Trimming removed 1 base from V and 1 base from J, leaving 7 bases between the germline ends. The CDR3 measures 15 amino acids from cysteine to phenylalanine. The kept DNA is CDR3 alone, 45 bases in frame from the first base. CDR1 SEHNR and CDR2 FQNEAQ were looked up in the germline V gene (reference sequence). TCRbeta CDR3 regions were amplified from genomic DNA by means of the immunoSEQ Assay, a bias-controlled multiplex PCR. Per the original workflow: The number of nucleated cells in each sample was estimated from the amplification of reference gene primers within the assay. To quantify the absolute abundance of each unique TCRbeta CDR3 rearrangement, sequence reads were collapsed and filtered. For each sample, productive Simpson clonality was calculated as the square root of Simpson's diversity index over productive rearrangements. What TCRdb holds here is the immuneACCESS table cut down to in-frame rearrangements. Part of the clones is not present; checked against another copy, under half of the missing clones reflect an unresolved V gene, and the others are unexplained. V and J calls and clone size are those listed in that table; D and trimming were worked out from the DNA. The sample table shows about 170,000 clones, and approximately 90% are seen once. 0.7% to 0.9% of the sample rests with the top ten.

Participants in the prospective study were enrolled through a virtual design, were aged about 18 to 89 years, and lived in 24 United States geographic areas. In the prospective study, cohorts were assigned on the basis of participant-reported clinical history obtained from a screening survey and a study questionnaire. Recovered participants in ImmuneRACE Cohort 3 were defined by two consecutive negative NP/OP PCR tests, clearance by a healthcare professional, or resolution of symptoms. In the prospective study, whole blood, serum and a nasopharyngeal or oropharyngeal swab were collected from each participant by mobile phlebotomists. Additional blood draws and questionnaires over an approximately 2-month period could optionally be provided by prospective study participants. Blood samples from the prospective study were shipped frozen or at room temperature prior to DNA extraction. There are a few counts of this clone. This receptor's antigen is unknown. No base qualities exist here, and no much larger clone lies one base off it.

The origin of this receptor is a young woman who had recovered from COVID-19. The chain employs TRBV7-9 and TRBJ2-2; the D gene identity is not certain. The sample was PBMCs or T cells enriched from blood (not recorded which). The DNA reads TGTGCCAGCAGCTTAGGTTACGGGAACACCGGGGAGCTGTTTTTT. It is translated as CASSLGYGNTGELFF.